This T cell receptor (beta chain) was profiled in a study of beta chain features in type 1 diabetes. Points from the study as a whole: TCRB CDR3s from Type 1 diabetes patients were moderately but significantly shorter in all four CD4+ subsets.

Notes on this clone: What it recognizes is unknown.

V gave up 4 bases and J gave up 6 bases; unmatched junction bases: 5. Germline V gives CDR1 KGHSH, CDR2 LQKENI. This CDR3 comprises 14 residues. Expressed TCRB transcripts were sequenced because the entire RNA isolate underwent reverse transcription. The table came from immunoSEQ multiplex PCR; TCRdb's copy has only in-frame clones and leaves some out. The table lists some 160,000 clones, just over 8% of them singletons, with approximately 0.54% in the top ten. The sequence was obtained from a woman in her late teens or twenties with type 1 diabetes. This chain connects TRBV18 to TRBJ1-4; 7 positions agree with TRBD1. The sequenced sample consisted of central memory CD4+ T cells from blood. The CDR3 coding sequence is TGTGCCAGCTCACGGACAGGAACAGATGAAAAACTGTTTTTT. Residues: CASSRTGTDEKLFF.